This T cell receptor beta chain was observed in a study of cytomegalovirus exposure and HLA in healthy donors. A multiplex PCR was run with 60 Vbeta primers and 13 Jbeta primers. Clones were sequenced by immunoSEQ multiplex PCR, and TCRdb holds only the in-frame ones, with some missing. Among 210,000 or so clones listed, roughly 89% were seen once. J gave up 8 bases and V 6 bases, and 5 bases lay outside the gene matches. CDR1 ENHRY and CDR2 SYGVKD come from the germline V gene. The CDR3 runs to 14 residues. The sample was PBMCs. This sequence originates from a woman aged 18-30 years in good health and CMV-seronegative. The V call is TRBV10-3, the J call TRBJ1-6; 9 nucleotides align to TRBD1. The CDR3 DNA sequence: TGTGCCATCAGGGGGACAGGGAAGGATTCACCCCTCCACTTT. Encoded protein: CAIRGTGKDSPLHF.